Listed below are T cell receptor beta chains from one sample, sequenced in a study of T cells in Graves' hyperthyroidism and ophthalmopathy. MiXCR, applied by TCRdb to the multiplex PCR reads, yields one record per CDR3 protein. The repertoire has 270,000 or so distinct CDR3 sequences, less than 30% of them found once; the top ten carry about 30%. The sequencing input was blood. The receptors were gathered from a man aged 40-49 years with Graves' hyperthyroidism that later progressed to Graves' ophthalmopathy. Both conserved end residues are part of each CDR3. Each record gives: D gene, J gene, V gene, CDR3 length, clone size, CDR3 DNA, CDR3 protein. A D gene is named only where the DNA matches it firmly. A row's size may be missing; if present it is once, few, many or a size class.

-,TRBJ1-1,TRBV28,14,-,TGTGCCAGCAGTACGACCAAAGCGAACACTGAAGCTTTCTTT,CASSTTKANTEAFF
-,TRBJ2-7,TRBV7-9,15,many,TGTGCCAGCAGCCCGGTTGACGGCTCGATCTACGAGCAGTACTTC,CASSPVDGSIYEQYF
TRBD2,TRBJ2-7,TRBV6-2/TRBV6-3,15,-,TGTGCCAGCAGTGCTACCCCCAGCGGGAGGGAGGCGCAGTACTTC,CASSATPSGREAQYF
TRBD2,TRBJ2-5,TRBV9,15,-,TGTGCCAGCAGCGAGCTAGCGGGAGATGTAGAGACCCAGTACTTC,CASSELAGDVETQYF
TRBD2,TRBJ2-2,TRBV19,18,many,TGTGCCAGTAGTATAATCGGGACTAGCGCGACGAACACCGGGGAGCTGTTTTTT,CASSIIGTSATNTGELFF
TRBD2,TRBJ2-2,TRBV20-1,15,many,TGCAGTGCGCGGACTAGCGGGAGTAACCCCGGGGAGCTGTTTTTT,CSARTSGSNPGELFF
TRBD2,TRBJ2-5,TRBV5-6,16,many,TGTGCCAGCAGCTTTCGGCTAGCGGCGTACCAAGAGACCCAGTACTTC,CASSFRLAAYQETQYF
-,TRBJ2-7,TRBV7-9,14,many,TGTGCCAGCAGCCCACCGACATGGTCCTACGAGCAGTACTTC,CASSPPTWSYEQYF
-,TRBJ1-1,TRBV6-2/TRBV6-3,14,few,TGTGCCAGCAGTCCCTCCGGGAGCTACACTGAAGCTTTCTTT,CASSPSGSYTEAFF
-,TRBJ1-1,TRBV19,13,many,TGTGCCAGTAGTCCCCAGCGGGACACTGAAGCTTTCTTT,CASSPQRDTEAFF
-,TRBJ2-5,TRBV27,15,-,TGTGCCAGCAGTTTCTCCGGGACCTACCAAGAGACCCAGTACTTC,CASSFSGTYQETQYF
TRBD1,TRBJ2-5,TRBV10-2,15,-,TGCGCCAGCAGTGAGCGCCTACAGGGGCAAGAGACCCAGTACTTC,CASSERLQGQETQYF
-,TRBJ1-2,TRBV6-1,13,-,TGTGCCAGCAGTGAAGTGTGGGCGGGCGGCTACACCTTC,CASSEVWAGGYTF
TRBD1,TRBJ2-2,TRBV30,14,many,TGTGCCTGGAGTGGTGGACAGGTCCCCGGGGAGCTGTTTTTT,CAWSGGQVPGELFF
-,TRBJ2-2,TRBV20-1,18,many,TGCAGTGCTAGCTCGTCCGGGGCACCGATTAAGAACACCGGGGAGCTGTTTTTT,CSASSSGAPIKNTGELFF
TRBD2,TRBJ2-5,TRBV10-1,13,-,TGCGCCAGCAGTCAAGCGGGGAGCGAGACCCAGTACTTC,CASSQAGSETQYF
-,TRBJ1-1,TRBV12-5,15,many,TGTGCTAGTGGAGATACAGGATCGGGGCTCCCTGAAGCTTTCTTT,CASGDTGSGLPEAFF
-,TRBJ1-5,TRBV20-1,13,many,TGCAGTGCTATAAGACAGAGCAATCAGCCCCAGCATTTT,CSAIRQSNQPQHF
-,TRBJ2-5,TRBV20-1,14,many,TGCAGTGCTCCCATAGGGGGTCCCAGGGAGACCCAGTACTTC,CSAPIGGPRETQYF
-,TRBJ2-7,TRBV12-3/TRBV12-4,14,many,TGTGCCAGCAGTTTAGGCCCTGGAACTTGCGAGCAGTACTTC,CASSLGPGTCEQYF
TRBD2,TRBJ2-2,TRBV6-2/TRBV6-3,16,many,TGTGCCAGCACCCATTCGGCTAGCGGAAATACCGGGGAGCTGTTTTTT,CASTHSASGNTGELFF
TRBD2,TRBJ2-5,TRBV20-1,15,many,TGCAGTGCTAGAGATTGGAGCGGGAGGAAAGAGACCCAGTACTTC,CSARDWSGRKETQYF
-,TRBJ2-7,TRBV27,13,once,TGTGCCAGCAGTTGGGGAGAATCCTACGAGCAGTACTTC,CASSWGESYEQYF
TRBD1,TRBJ1-6,TRBV28,16,many,TGTGCCAGCAGGGGGCCTTGGACAGGGGGAAGTTCACCCCTCCACTTT,CASRGPWTGGSSPLHF
-,TRBJ2-5,TRBV5-1,14,-,TGCGCCAGCAGCTTGGGGCCAGGGAAAGAGACCCAGTACTTC,CASSLGPGKETQYF
TRBD1,TRBJ1-2,TRBV6-2/TRBV6-3,16,once,TGTGCCAGCAGTCAGTTCCGGGACAGGGCGGGCTATGGCTACACCTTC,CASSQFRDRAGYGYTF
-,TRBJ2-5,TRBV12-3/TRBV12-4,13,-,TGTGCCAGCAGAACAGGGATGGTAGAGACCCAGTACTTC,CASRTGMVETQYF
TRBD1,TRBJ1-1,TRBV28,15,-,TGTGCCAGCAGTTTATGGGACAGGGAATGGGCTGAAGCTTTCTTT,CASSLWDREWAEAFF
TRBD2,TRBJ2-6,TRBV20-1,17,-,TGCAGTGCTAGAGATCGACGCGGGAGCTCTGGGGCCAACGTCCTGACTTTC,CSARDRRGSSGANVLTF